What follows are 10 T cell receptor beta chains derived from one specimen sequenced in a study of T cell changes during pregnancy in multiple sclerosis. Profiled with immunoSEQ multiplex PCR; TCRdb holds only in-frame clones, not every one. There are 39,000 or so clones in the sample; about nine tenths occur only once, and 12% lies in the top ten. The material sequenced was CD8+ T cells from peripheral blood mononuclear cells, taken after pregnancy. All receptors derive from a female donor with multiple sclerosis, enrolled in a pregnancy study.

This chain joins TRBV27 and TRBJ2-5, with no clear D. CDR1 and CDR2 from the germline V gene are MNHEY and SMNVEV (reference sequence). This CDR3 contains 13 residues. Trimming left V 5 bases short and J 1 base short, with 8 bases between. This CDR3 reads CASSDNPQETQYF. CDR3 DNA sequence: TGTGCCAGCAGTGACAACCCCCAAGAGACCCAGTACTTC.

V is TRBV29-1 and J is TRBJ2-1; no firm D call. Germline V gene data show CDR1 as SQVTM and CDR2 as ANQGSEA. Between the trimmed V and J ends, which lost 2 bases and 1 base, there was a span of 9 bases. This CDR3 region has 14 residues. The CDR3 DNA follows: TGCAGCGTTGAACAGGCCCAGTCCTACAATGAGCAGTTCTTC. Translation gives CSVEQAQSYNEQFF.

The chain joins TRBV9 to TRBJ2-1, with a weak D call TRBD1 (6 bases). Deletions cut 3 bases from V and 0 bases from J, with 13 bases between. This CDR3 contains 16 residues. Per germline, CDR1 SGDLS and CDR2 YYNGEE. In DNA, the CDR3 is TGTGCCAGCAGCGATCAGGGGAGTAGCTCCTACAATGAGCAGTTCTTC. Translation: CASSDQGSSSYNEQFF. Full variable domain (rest looked up from reference TRBV9 and TRBJ2-1): DSGVTQTPKHLITATGQRVTLRCSPRSGDLSVYWYQQSLDQGLQFLIQYYNGEERAKGNILERFSAQQFPDLHSELNLSSLELGDSALYFCASSDQGSSSYNEQFFGPGTRLTVL.

The chain joins TRBV2 to TRBJ2-1, with D unresolved. V lost 4 bases, J lost 0 bases, and 4 bases lay in between. Germline V lookup: CDR1 SNHLY, CDR2 FYNNEI. The CDR3 consists of 13 residues. The CDR3 DNA sequence: TGTGCCAGCAGTGGAGTCTCCTACAATGAGCAGTTCTTC. This encodes CASSGVSYNEQFF. Looking up the rest from reference TRBV2 and TRBJ2-1 gives the full variable domain: EPEVTQTPSHQVTQMGQEVILRCVPISNHLYFYWYRQILGQKVEFLVSFYNNEISEKSEIFDDQFSVERPDGSNFTLKIRSTKLEDSAMYFCASSGVSYNEQFFGPGTRLTVL.

This clone was found a few times. The chain employs TRBV27 and TRBJ1-1; D is undetermined. V was cut by 6 bases and J by 7 bases, with 12 bases left in between. CDR1 and CDR2 from the germline V gene are MNHEY and SMNVEV (reference sequence). The CDR3 has 12 amino acids. The CDR3: CASRRGEDEAFF. The CDR3 DNA sequence: TGTGCCAGCAGGCGGGGAGAGGATGAAGCTTTCTTT.

The V gene is TRBV7-9, the J gene TRBJ1-2, with 10 bases that match TRBD1. The CDR3 contains 13 residues. From germline, CDR1 is SEHNR and CDR2 FQNEAQ (reference sequence). V was pared by 6 bases and J by 8 bases, with 6 bases of the junction left unmatched. This CDR3 reads CASSRQGAEGYTF. The CDR3 nucleotides are TGTGCCAGCAGTCGACAGGGGGCGGAGGGCTACACCTTC.

The chain is built from TRBV5-6 and TRBJ2-7; D remains ambiguous. The CDR3 is 13 residues long. V was clipped by 2 bases and J by 1 base, with 7 bases between them. CDR1 is SGHDT, CDR2 YYEEEE, per germline. The CDR3 nucleotides read TGTGCCAGCAGCTTAGAAGCTTCCTACGAGCAGTACTTC. Protein sequence: CASSLEASYEQYF. The entire variable domain, with the rest obtained from reference TRBV5-6 and TRBJ2-7, is as follows: DAGVTQSPTHLIKTRGQQVTLRCSPKSGHDTVSWYQQALGQGPQFIFQYYEEEERQRGNFPDRFSGHQFPNYSSELNVNALLLGDSALYLCASSLEASYEQYFGPGTRLTVT.

The CDR3 loop is CASSIVGGARHEQYF. The CDR3 nucleotides read TGTGCCAGTAGTATAGTGGGGGGGGCGCGGCACGAGCAGTACTTC. This chain joins TRBV19 and TRBJ2-7; tentatively, D is TRBD2 (7 bases). The CDR3 covers 15 residues. The ends were cut back, 1 base at V and 5 bases at J, with 15 bases in the middle. The germline gives CDR1 LNHDA, CDR2 SQIVND (reference sequence). Variable domain in full (rest from reference TRBV19 and TRBJ2-7): DGGITQSPKYLFRKEGQNVTLSCEQNLNHDAMYWYRQDPGQGLRLIYYSQIVNDFQKGDIAEGYSVSREKKESFPLTVTSAQKNPTAFYLCASSIVGGARHEQYFGPGTRLTVT.

This clone has just a few counts. CDR3 sequence reads: CASSSGQGVRANVLTF. The CDR3 bases are TGCGCCAGCAGCTCCGGACAGGGAGTAAGGGCCAACGTCCTGACTTTC. The rearrangement joins TRBV5-1 to TRBJ2-6, with TRBD1 matching over 8 bases. The CDR3 has 16 amino acids. With V trimmed by 3 bases and J by 5 bases, 7 bases remained unmatched. Germline V gene sequence: CDR1 SGHRS, CDR2 YFSETQ.

The count of this clone is one. The J gene is TRBJ2-7, the V gene TRBV7-9; 8 bases are a match to TRBD1. J gave up 7 bases and V 6 bases, and 17 bases lay outside the gene matches. This CDR3 has 16 amino acids. Germline loops: CDR1 SEHNR, CDR2 FQNEAQ (reference sequence). CDR3 sequence: CASSSPVGTGPTEQYF. DNA for the CDR3: TGTGCCAGCAGTTCCCCGGTTGGGACAGGACCTACTGAGCAGTACTTC.